This T cell receptor beta chain was observed in a study of early T cells in non-severe SARS-CoV-2 infection. Using its own MiXCR run on the 5' RACE reads, TCRdb lists one record per CDR3 protein. The sample has about 31,000 distinct CDR3 sequences; under 6.5% are singletons. As for this clonotype: Its antigen is unknown.

CDR3 length: 14 amino acids. J gave up 3 bases and V 6 bases, and 5 bases lay outside the gene matches. Germline CDR1 is SNHLY and CDR2 is FYNNEI. Study findings and constraints: Matches to VDJdb favored anti-spike CD8 responses and missed private and CD4 specificities.

The sequenced sample consisted of whole blood. This TCR was sampled from an adult who was a healthcare worker with PCR-confirmed SARS-CoV-2 infection or an uninfected control (not recorded which). This sequence joins TRBV2 and TRBJ2-5; TRBD2 matches at 9 bases. The CDR3 nucleotides read TGTGCCAGCAGGCGGCTAGCGGGAAAAGAGACCCAGTACTTC. Amino acids: CASRRLAGKETQYF.